In its sample, the clone carrying this T cell receptor beta chain was seen a few times. This sample was taken from a study of blood T cell repertoires in COVID-19. The wider study: Collection of acute and convalescent COVID-19 samples took place in the United States, Italy and Spain. The cDNA or gDNA used as material had been derived from T cells, B-cell-depleted T cells, or PBMCs.

The ends were cut back, 1 base at V and 1 base at J, with 8 bases in the middle. The V gene's germline CDR1 is SGHTS and CDR2 YDEGEE. CDR3 size: 14 residues. Methods used by the authors: The assay estimated nucleated cells by amplifying reference gene primers. Sequenced by immunoSEQ multiplex PCR; TCRdb stores in-frame clones only, minus some. V and J calls plus clone size are reproduced from that table; the DNA served to infer D and trimming. The table shows some 200,000 clones, with about 78% occurring only once. Sequences were obtained from peripheral blood. The source is a woman between 70 and 85 years old with acute or convalescent COVID-19. V usage is TRBV5-8 and J usage is TRBJ1-1; D remains ambiguous. CDR3 bases: TGTGCCAGCAGCTTGTATTGGGCGAACACTGAAGCTTTCTTT. Translation: CASSLYWANTEAFF.